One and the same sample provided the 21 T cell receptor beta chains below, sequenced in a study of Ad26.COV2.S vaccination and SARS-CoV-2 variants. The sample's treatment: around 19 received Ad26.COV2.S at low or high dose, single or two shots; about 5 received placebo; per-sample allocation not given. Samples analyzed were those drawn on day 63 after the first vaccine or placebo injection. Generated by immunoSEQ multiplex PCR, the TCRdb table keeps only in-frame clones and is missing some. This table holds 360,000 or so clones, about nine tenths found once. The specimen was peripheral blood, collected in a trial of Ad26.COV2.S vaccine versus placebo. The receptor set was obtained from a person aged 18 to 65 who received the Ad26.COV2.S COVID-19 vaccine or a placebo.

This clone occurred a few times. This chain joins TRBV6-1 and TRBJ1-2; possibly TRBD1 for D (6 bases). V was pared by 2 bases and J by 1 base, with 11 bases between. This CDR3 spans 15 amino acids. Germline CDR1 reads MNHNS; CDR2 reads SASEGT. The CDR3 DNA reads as TGTGCCAGCAGTGAACAGGGGATGAGTAACTATGGCTACACCTTC. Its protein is CASSEQGMSNYGYTF.

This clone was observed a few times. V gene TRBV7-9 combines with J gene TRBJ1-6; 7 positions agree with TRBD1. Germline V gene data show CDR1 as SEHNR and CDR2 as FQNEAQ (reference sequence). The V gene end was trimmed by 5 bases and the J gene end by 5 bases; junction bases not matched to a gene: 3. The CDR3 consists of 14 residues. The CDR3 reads CASSLGQNNSPLHF. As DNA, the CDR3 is TGTGCCAGCAGCCTGGGACAGAATAATTCACCCCTCCACTTT.

The chain's CDR3 is CASQTSGGFQETQYF. CDR3 in DNA: TGCGCCAGTCAGACTAGCGGGGGATTCCAAGAGACCCAGTACTTC. This chain connects TRBV4-1 to TRBJ2-5; 12 nucleotides line up with TRBD2. With 9 bases clipped from V and 1 base from J, the junction kept 6 bases outside the gene matches. The CDR3 length is 15 residues. Germline V gene data show CDR1 as MGHRA and CDR2 as YSYEKL.

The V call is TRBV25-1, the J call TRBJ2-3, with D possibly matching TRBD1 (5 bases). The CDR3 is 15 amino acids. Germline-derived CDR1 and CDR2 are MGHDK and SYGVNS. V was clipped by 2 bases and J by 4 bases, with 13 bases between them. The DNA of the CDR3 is TGTGCCAGCAGTGAAGGGTCAGGGATTCCAGATACGCAGTATTTT. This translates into CASSEGSGIPDTQYF.

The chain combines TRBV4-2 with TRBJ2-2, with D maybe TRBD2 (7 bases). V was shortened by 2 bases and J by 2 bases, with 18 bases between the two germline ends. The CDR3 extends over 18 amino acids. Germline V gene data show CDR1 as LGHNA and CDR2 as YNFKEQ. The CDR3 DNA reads TGTGCCAGCAGCCAACGGGTGAGGGGGGGATTTAACACCGGGGAGCTGTTTTTT. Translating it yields CASSQRVRGGFNTGELFF.

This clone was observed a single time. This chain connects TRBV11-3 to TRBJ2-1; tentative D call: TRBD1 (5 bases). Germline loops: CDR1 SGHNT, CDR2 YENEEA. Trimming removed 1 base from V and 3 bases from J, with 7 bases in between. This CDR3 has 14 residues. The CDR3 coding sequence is TGTGCCAGCAGCTTAGCAGGACACTACAATGAGCAGTTCTTC. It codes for CASSLAGHYNEQFF.

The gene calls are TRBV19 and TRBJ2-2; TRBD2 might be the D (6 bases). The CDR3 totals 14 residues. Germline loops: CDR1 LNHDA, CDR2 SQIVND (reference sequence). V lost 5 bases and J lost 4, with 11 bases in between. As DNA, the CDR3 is TGTGCCAGTAGTTGGGGGGATCTCACCGGGGAGCTGTTTTTT. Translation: CASSWGDLTGELFF.

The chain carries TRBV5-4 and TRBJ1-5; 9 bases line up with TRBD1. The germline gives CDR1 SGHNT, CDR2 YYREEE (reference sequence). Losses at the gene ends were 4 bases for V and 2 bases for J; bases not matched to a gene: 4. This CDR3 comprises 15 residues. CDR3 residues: CASSQDRGRNQPQHF. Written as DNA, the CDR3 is TGTGCCAGCAGCCAGGACAGGGGTCGCAATCAGCCCCAGCATTTT.

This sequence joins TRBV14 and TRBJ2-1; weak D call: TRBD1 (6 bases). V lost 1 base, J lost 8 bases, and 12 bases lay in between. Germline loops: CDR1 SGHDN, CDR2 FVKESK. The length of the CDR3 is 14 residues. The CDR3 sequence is CASSQASQGYEQFF. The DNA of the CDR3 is TGTGCCAGCAGCCAAGCGTCACAGGGCTATGAGCAGTTCTTC.

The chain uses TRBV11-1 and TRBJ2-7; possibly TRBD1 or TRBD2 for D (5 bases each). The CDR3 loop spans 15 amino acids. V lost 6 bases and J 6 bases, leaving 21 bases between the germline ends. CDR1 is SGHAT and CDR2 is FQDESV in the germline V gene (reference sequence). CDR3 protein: CASSPGRTVWGEQYF. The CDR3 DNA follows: TGTGCCAGCAGTCCGGGACGGACGGTTTGGGGCGAGCAGTACTTC.

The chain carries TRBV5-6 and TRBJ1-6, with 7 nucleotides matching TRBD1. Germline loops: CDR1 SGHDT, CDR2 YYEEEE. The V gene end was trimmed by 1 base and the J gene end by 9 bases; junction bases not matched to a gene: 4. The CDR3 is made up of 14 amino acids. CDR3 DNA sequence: TGTGCCAGCAGCTTGAGGTCAGGGGGTTCACCCCTCCACTTT. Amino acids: CASSLRSGGSPLHF.

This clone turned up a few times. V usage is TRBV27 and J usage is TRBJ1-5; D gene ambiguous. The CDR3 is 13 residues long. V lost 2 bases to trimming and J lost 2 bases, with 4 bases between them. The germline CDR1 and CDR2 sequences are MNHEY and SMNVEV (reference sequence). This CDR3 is CASSLIGNQPQHF. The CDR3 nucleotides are TGTGCCAGCAGTTTAATCGGCAATCAGCCCCAGCATTTT.

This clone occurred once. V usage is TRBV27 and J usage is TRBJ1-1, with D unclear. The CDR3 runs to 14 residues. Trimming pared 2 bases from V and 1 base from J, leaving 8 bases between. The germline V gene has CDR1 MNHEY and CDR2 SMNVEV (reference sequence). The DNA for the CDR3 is TGTGCCAGCAGTTTACAACAATGGAACACTGAAGCTTTCTTT. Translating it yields CASSLQQWNTEAFF.

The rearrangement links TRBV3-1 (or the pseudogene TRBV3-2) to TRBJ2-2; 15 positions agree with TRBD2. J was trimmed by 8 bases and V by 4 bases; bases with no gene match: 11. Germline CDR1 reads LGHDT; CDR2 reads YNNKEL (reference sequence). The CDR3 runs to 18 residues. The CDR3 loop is CASSLPGLAGGRIGELFF. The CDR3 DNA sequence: TGTGCCAGCAGCCTCCCGGGACTAGCGGGGGGCAGAATTGGGGAGCTGTTTTTT.

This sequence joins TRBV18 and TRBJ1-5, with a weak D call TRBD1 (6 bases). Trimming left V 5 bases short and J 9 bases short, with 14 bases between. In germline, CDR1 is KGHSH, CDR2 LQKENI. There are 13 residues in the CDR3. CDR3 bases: TGTGCCAGCTCATTGGACAGTACGGGGCCCCAGCATTTT. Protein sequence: CASSLDSTGPQHF.

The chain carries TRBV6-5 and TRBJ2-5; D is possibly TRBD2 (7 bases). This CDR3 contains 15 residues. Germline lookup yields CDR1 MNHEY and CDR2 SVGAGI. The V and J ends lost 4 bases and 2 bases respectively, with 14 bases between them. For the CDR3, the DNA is TGTGCCAGCAGTTCCACAGGGAGGGGGCAAGAGACCCAGTACTTC. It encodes CASSSTGRGQETQYF.

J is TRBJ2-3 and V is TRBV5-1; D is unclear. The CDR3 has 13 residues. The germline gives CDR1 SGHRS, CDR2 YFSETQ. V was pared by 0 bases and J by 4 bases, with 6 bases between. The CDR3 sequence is CASSLEAADTQYF. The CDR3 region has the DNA TGCGCCAGCAGCTTGGAGGCAGCAGATACGCAGTATTTT.

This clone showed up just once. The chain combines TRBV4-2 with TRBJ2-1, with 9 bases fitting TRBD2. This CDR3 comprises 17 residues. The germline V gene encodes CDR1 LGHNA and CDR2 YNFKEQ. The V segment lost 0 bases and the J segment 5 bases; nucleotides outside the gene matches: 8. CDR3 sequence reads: CASSQDLLSGGDNEQFF. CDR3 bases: TGTGCCAGCAGCCAAGATCTTCTTAGCGGGGGTGACAATGAGCAGTTCTTC.

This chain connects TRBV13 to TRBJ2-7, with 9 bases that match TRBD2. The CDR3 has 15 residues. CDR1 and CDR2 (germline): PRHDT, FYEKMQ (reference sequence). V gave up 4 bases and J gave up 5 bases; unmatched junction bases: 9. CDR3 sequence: CASSSGASGVHEQYF. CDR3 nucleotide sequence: TGTGCCAGCAGCTCAGGGGCTAGCGGGGTCCACGAGCAGTACTTC.

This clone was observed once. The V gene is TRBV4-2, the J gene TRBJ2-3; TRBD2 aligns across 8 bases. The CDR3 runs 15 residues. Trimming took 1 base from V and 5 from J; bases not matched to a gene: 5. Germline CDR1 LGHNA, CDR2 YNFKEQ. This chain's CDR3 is CASSQAGGPQDTQYF. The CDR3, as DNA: TGTGCCAGCAGCCAAGCGGGGGGGCCTCAAGATACGCAGTATTTT.

This CDR3 is CASTRDTRGDNEQFF. Here the CDR3 DNA reads TGTGCCAGCACTAGGGACACGAGGGGAGACAATGAGCAGTTCTTC. The chain recombines TRBV2 with TRBJ2-1, with a weak D call TRBD1 (6 bases). Between the trimmed V and J ends, which lost 7 bases and 5 bases, there was a span of 18 bases. Germline-derived CDR1 and CDR2 are SNHLY and FYNNEI. CDR3 length equals 15 residues.